The 6 T cell receptor beta chains below all came from one sample that was sequenced in a study of T-cell memory formation after mild COVID-19. TCRdb re-called the 5' RACE reads with MiXCR, one entry per CDR3 protein. The sample includes approximately 260,000 distinct CDR3 sequences, around 17% of them seen just once. Material for sequencing was PBMCs or a T cell subset sorted from them (not recorded which). The receptors shown here come from a man between 18 and 35 years old who had mild COVID-19 (a few samples of this study predate the infection). Cell type and time point are not known.

This clonotype was seen a few times. This rearrangement joins TRBV6-5 to TRBJ2-2; D perhaps matches TRBD1 (6 bases). The V end lost 0 bases, the J end lost 6 bases, and 8 bases lay between the germline ends. This CDR3 spans 14 amino acids. CDR1 is MNHEY, CDR2 SVGAGI, per germline. CDR3 sequence (DNA): TGTGCCAGCAGTTACTCGACAGGCGCCGGGGAGCTGTTTTTT. It codes for CASSYSTGAGELFF.

The genes are TRBV6-2 or TRBV6-3 and TRBJ2-7; D perhaps matches TRBD2 (6 bases). CDR1 and CDR2 (germline): MNHEY, SVGEGT. This CDR3 contains 15 residues. V was clipped by 3 bases and J by 7 bases, with 19 bases between them. The CDR3 sequence is CASSYLPSATLEQYF. The DNA for the CDR3 is TGTGCCAGCAGTTATTTACCTAGCGCCACTTTGGAGCAGTACTTC.

The chain carries TRBV12-3 or TRBV12-4 and TRBJ2-1; the match to TRBD2 covers 11 bases. J lost 3 bases, V lost 6 bases, and 25 bases had no gene match. The CDR3 has 22 amino acids. In DNA form, the CDR3 reads TGTGCCAGCAGGCTGGGAGCCGGCACTAGCGGGGGTCCCTTTGTCGGCTACAATGAGCAGTTCTTC. As protein: CASRLGAGTSGGPFVGYNEQFF.

This clonotype occurred a few times. The chain links TRBV5-5 to TRBJ2-7, with 8 bases that match TRBD1. The CDR3 runs to 14 residues. V dropped 3 bases and J dropped 1; count of bases not matched to a gene: 3. From germline, CDR1 is SGHKS and CDR2 YYEKEE (reference sequence). CDR3 sequence reads: CASSSGGRSYEQYV. The DNA of the CDR3 is TGTGCCAGCAGCTCAGGGGGCCGTTCCTACGAGCAGTACGTC.

The J gene is TRBJ2-3, the V gene TRBV19, with no clear D. Trimming cost V 2 bases and J 6 bases, with 3 bases left between them. There are 11 residues in the CDR3. From germline, CDR1 is LNHDA and CDR2 SQIVND (reference sequence). CDR3 sequence (DNA): TGTGCCAGTAGTATAATGGATACGCAGTATTTT. Protein: CASSIMDTQYF.

The V gene is TRBV2, the J gene TRBJ2-3; 9 bases fit TRBD2. Germline-derived CDR1 and CDR2 are SNHLY and FYNNEI. V trimming: 4 bases; J trimming: 6 bases; junction bases outside the gene matches: 2. This CDR3 region has 13 residues. In DNA form, the CDR3 reads TGTGCCAGCAGTGGTGGGACTAGCGATACGCAGTATTTT. Protein product: CASSGGTSDTQYF.